The clone carrying this T cell receptor beta chain was seen once. This sample stems from a study of cytomegalovirus exposure and HLA in healthy donors. Both 60 Vbeta primers and 13 Jbeta primers went into the PCR. The method was immunoSEQ multiplex PCR; TCRdb's version includes in-frame clones alone and lacks a portion of them. The sample carries about 190,000 clones, approximately 79% recorded once. Germline V CDR1 and CDR2: SGHTA, FQGTGA. The J segment lost 3 bases and the V segment lost 5 bases, leaving 3 bases of the junction unmatched. This CDR3 contains 14 residues. This chain joins TRBV7-3 and TRBJ2-2; 7 bases fit TRBD2. This receptor was taken from a woman between 18 and 30 years old in good health and CMV-seronegative. The material sequenced was PBMCs. CDR3 in DNA: TGTGCCAGCAGCCCCCGGGGGGACACCGGGGAGCTGTTTTTT. Protein: CASSPRGDTGELFF.